A selection of T cell receptor beta chains follows, all from one sample in a study of T-cell memory formation after mild COVID-19. TCRdb passed the 5' RACE reads through MiXCR, listing each CDR3 protein once. The sample has approximately 570,000 distinct CDR3 sequences, about a sixth seen once. The sample consisted of PBMCs or a T cell subset sorted from them (not recorded which). All receptors come from an adult woman who had mild COVID-19 (a few samples of this study predate the infection). Cell type and time point are not known. Each CDR3 is given with its conserved first and last residue. The D gene is left open where the match is weak. Clone size is given for some rows only: seen once, a few or many times, or a class if the clone is expanded.

clone size	J gene	D gene	V gene	CDR3 DNA	CDR3 protein
.	TRBJ2-1	.	TRBV3-1	TGTGCCAGCAGCCAACGGACCAGCAATGAGCAGTTCTTC	CASSQRTSNEQFF
many	TRBJ2-1	.	TRBV29-1	TGCAGCGCGAGAGTATCGTACAATGAGCAGTTCTTC	CSARVSYNEQFF
.	TRBJ2-7	TRBD2	TRBV4-1	TGCGCCAGCAGCCATAGACTAGCGGGGGCCTACGAGCAGTACTTC	CASSHRLAGAYEQYF
few	TRBJ2-1	.	TRBV20-1	TGCAGCTTGGGTCCGGAGAGATTGGCAAGACAGGTTAGGAATGAGCAGTTCTTC	CSLGPERLARQVRNEQFF
.	TRBJ1-3	.	TRBV29-1	TGCAGCGCCCGGGACCTAGGTGCTGGAAACACCATATATTTT	CSARDLGAGNTIYF
.	TRBJ1-1	.	TRBV21-1	TGTGCCAGCAACGAACTTTCCGGGGCCGTGAACACTGAAGCTTTCTTT	CASNELSGAVNTEAFF
few	TRBJ1-2	TRBD1	TRBV29-1	TGCAGCGTCTCGGGACAGGGGGCTTCTGGCTACACCTTC	CSVSGQGASGYTF
few	TRBJ2-7	TRBD1	TRBV5-1	TGCGCCAGCATAGGACAGGGGAACGAGCAGTACTTC	CASIGQGNEQYF
few	TRBJ1-6	TRBD1	TRBV7-2	TGTGCCAGCAGCTTAGTAGGGTCGAGGGGACAGGGTGGCTCTTCACCCCTCCACTTT	CASSLVGSRGQGGSSPLHF
few	TRBJ1-5	TRBD1	TRBV7-9	TGTGCCAGCAGCACCGAGGACAGGGGCCAGCCCCAGCATTTT	CASSTEDRGQPQHF
few	TRBJ2-7	TRBD1	TRBV19	TGTGCCAGTAGTATAGGGACAGGGGAAACCTACGAGCAGTACTTC	CASSIGTGETYEQYF
few	TRBJ1-1	.	TRBV15	TGTGCCACCAAGTGGGGTCGGGCAAGGGACACTGAAGCTTTCTTT	CATKWGRARDTEAFF
.	TRBJ2-7	.	TRBV20-1	TGCAGTGCCGCGTTTAGCGAGCAGTACTTC	CSAAFSEQYF
.	TRBJ2-7	.	TRBV20-1	TGCAGTGCTAGGGAAACTAGCCACGAGCAGTACTTC	CSARETSHEQYF
few	TRBJ2-1	.	TRBV11-2	TGTGCCAGCAGCCCCGCGGCGTCTAAGAGGGGGAATGAGCAGTTCTTC	CASSPAASKRGNEQFF
.	TRBJ1-4	.	TRBV6-1	TGTGCCAGCACGGAGGCAGCAACTAATGAAAAACTGTTTTTT	CASTEAATNEKLFF
many	TRBJ2-1	.	TRBV7-8	TGTGCCAGCTCCCGCGCCGGGACTCTTAAATACAATGAGCAGTTCTTC	CASSRAGTLKYNEQFF